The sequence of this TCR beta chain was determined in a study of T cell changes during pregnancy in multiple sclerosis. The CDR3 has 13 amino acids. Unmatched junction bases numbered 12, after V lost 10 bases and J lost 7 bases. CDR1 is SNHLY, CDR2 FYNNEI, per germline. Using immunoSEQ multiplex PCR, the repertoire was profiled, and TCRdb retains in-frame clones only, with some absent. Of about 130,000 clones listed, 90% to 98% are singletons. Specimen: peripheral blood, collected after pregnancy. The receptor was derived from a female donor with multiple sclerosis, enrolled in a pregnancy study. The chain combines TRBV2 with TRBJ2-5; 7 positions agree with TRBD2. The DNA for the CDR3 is TGTGCCAACCGGCGCGGGAGTTTAGGGACCCAGTACTTC. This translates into CANRRGSLGTQYF.